Listed here is a single TCR beta chain. The J segment lost 5 bases and the V segment lost 2 bases, leaving 2 bases of the junction unmatched. Per germline, CDR1 SNHLY and CDR2 FYNNEI. The CDR3 loop spans 13 amino acids. The data were obtained in a study of T cell responses to AZD1222 COVID-19 vaccine. This table comes from immunoSEQ multiplex PCR, and its TCRdb copy is limited to in-frame clones, with some not included. The data hold around 70,000 clones, with more than 75% observed a single time. The J gene is TRBJ1-1, the V gene TRBV2; 7 bases map to TRBD1. The sample here was peripheral blood, taken 28 days after the second dose of the MenACWY control vaccine. This TCR came from an adult who received the MenACWY meningococcal vaccine as a control. The CDR3 spells CASSERQGTEAFF. The CDR3 DNA is TGTGCCAGCAGTGAACGACAGGGAACTGAAGCTTTCTTT. Combining the CDR3 with reference TRBV2 and TRBJ1-1 gives the whole variable domain EPEVTQTPSHQVTQMGQEVILRCVPISNHLYFYWYRQILGQKVEFLVSFYNNEISEKSEIFDDQFSVERPDGSNFTLKIRSTKLEDSAMYFCASSERQGTEAFFGQGTRLTVV.